This T cell receptor beta chain was sequenced in a study of regulatory T cells in long-lasting Graves disease. Overall study findings and caveats: With some 2,700 shared public clonotypes, persistent patients exceeded new patients, who shared about 1,000. Persistent disease exhibited a predilection for TRBV28, TRBJ1-2 and TRBJ2-5. Persistent Graves' patients showed a TCR diversity that was lower than that of newly diagnosed ones.

This clonotype was observed once. The antigen is undetermined. This sample's time point: newly diagnosed GD, antithyroid drugs for less than 3 months. PBMC-extracted RNA yielded the TCR library. Between the trimmed V and J ends, which lost 2 bases and 0 bases, there was a span of 9 bases. CDR3 length: 15 amino acids. CDR1 is SNHLY, CDR2 FYNNEI, per germline. With iRepertoire HTBI primers and Arm-PCR of CDR3 regions, TCR beta libraries were built. TCRdb reprocessed the multiplex PCR reads with MiXCR, giving one entry per CDR3 protein. The repertoire holds over 450,000 distinct CDR3 sequences, with more than 10% as singletons. These same records also appear under a second study, on T cells in Graves' hyperthyroidism and ophthalmopathy. Per that paper: During a first-round RT-PCR of the TCR CDR3, the HTBI primer set was used.

This clonotype was sampled from a woman aged 30 to 39 with Graves disease. The rearrangement joins TRBV2 to TRBJ2-3; D perhaps matches TRBD1 (6 bases). The sample here was peripheral blood mononuclear cells (PBMCs), taken at new diagnosis, from a patient treated with antithyroid drugs. CDR3 coding DNA: TGTGCCAGCAGTGAAAGGGGGTTTAGCACAGATACGCAGTATTTT. Its translation: CASSERGFSTDTQYF. Full variable domain (missing parts from reference TRBV2 and TRBJ2-3): EPEVTQTPSHQVTQMGQEVILRCVPISNHLYFYWYRQILGQKVEFLVSFYNNEISEKSEIFDDQFSVERPDGSNFTLKIRSTKLEDSAMYFCASSERGFSTDTQYFGPGTRLTVL.